This entry concerns a single TCR beta chain. What it binds is not known. Described time point: newly diagnosed GD, antithyroid drugs for less than 3 months. The TCR library was made from RNA extracted from PBMCs. With EDTA tubes as the receptacles, around 10 milliliters of peripheral blood were drawn. These data belong to a study of regulatory T cells in long-lasting Graves disease. Across the whole study: Graves' patients who were just diagnosed had used antithyroid drugs for under 3 months. Broader study findings: Persistent Graves' disease cases displayed lower TCR diversity than newly diagnosed ones. Clonotypes that were public and shared totalled approximately 2,800 in persistent patients versus about 1,000 in new patients.

Construction of the TCR beta libraries employed iRepertoire HTBI primers in conjunction with Arm-PCR of CDR3 regions. One entry per CDR3 protein results from TCRdb running MiXCR on the multiplex PCR reads. This table has more than 300,000 distinct CDR3 sequences, 15% appearing once. Germline CDR1 reads DFQATT; CDR2 reads SNEGSKA (reference sequence). The CDR3 runs 12 residues. V lost 5 bases and J lost 1, with 3 bases in between. The sequenced sample was peripheral blood mononuclear cells (PBMCs), obtained at new diagnosis, from a patient treated with antithyroid drugs. The sequence was collected from a female donor with Graves disease. This chain links TRBV20-1 with TRBJ2-6; D ambiguous. DNA of the CDR3: TGCAGTGCTCAATCTGGGGCCAACGTCCTGACTTTC. It translates to CSAQSGANVLTF.